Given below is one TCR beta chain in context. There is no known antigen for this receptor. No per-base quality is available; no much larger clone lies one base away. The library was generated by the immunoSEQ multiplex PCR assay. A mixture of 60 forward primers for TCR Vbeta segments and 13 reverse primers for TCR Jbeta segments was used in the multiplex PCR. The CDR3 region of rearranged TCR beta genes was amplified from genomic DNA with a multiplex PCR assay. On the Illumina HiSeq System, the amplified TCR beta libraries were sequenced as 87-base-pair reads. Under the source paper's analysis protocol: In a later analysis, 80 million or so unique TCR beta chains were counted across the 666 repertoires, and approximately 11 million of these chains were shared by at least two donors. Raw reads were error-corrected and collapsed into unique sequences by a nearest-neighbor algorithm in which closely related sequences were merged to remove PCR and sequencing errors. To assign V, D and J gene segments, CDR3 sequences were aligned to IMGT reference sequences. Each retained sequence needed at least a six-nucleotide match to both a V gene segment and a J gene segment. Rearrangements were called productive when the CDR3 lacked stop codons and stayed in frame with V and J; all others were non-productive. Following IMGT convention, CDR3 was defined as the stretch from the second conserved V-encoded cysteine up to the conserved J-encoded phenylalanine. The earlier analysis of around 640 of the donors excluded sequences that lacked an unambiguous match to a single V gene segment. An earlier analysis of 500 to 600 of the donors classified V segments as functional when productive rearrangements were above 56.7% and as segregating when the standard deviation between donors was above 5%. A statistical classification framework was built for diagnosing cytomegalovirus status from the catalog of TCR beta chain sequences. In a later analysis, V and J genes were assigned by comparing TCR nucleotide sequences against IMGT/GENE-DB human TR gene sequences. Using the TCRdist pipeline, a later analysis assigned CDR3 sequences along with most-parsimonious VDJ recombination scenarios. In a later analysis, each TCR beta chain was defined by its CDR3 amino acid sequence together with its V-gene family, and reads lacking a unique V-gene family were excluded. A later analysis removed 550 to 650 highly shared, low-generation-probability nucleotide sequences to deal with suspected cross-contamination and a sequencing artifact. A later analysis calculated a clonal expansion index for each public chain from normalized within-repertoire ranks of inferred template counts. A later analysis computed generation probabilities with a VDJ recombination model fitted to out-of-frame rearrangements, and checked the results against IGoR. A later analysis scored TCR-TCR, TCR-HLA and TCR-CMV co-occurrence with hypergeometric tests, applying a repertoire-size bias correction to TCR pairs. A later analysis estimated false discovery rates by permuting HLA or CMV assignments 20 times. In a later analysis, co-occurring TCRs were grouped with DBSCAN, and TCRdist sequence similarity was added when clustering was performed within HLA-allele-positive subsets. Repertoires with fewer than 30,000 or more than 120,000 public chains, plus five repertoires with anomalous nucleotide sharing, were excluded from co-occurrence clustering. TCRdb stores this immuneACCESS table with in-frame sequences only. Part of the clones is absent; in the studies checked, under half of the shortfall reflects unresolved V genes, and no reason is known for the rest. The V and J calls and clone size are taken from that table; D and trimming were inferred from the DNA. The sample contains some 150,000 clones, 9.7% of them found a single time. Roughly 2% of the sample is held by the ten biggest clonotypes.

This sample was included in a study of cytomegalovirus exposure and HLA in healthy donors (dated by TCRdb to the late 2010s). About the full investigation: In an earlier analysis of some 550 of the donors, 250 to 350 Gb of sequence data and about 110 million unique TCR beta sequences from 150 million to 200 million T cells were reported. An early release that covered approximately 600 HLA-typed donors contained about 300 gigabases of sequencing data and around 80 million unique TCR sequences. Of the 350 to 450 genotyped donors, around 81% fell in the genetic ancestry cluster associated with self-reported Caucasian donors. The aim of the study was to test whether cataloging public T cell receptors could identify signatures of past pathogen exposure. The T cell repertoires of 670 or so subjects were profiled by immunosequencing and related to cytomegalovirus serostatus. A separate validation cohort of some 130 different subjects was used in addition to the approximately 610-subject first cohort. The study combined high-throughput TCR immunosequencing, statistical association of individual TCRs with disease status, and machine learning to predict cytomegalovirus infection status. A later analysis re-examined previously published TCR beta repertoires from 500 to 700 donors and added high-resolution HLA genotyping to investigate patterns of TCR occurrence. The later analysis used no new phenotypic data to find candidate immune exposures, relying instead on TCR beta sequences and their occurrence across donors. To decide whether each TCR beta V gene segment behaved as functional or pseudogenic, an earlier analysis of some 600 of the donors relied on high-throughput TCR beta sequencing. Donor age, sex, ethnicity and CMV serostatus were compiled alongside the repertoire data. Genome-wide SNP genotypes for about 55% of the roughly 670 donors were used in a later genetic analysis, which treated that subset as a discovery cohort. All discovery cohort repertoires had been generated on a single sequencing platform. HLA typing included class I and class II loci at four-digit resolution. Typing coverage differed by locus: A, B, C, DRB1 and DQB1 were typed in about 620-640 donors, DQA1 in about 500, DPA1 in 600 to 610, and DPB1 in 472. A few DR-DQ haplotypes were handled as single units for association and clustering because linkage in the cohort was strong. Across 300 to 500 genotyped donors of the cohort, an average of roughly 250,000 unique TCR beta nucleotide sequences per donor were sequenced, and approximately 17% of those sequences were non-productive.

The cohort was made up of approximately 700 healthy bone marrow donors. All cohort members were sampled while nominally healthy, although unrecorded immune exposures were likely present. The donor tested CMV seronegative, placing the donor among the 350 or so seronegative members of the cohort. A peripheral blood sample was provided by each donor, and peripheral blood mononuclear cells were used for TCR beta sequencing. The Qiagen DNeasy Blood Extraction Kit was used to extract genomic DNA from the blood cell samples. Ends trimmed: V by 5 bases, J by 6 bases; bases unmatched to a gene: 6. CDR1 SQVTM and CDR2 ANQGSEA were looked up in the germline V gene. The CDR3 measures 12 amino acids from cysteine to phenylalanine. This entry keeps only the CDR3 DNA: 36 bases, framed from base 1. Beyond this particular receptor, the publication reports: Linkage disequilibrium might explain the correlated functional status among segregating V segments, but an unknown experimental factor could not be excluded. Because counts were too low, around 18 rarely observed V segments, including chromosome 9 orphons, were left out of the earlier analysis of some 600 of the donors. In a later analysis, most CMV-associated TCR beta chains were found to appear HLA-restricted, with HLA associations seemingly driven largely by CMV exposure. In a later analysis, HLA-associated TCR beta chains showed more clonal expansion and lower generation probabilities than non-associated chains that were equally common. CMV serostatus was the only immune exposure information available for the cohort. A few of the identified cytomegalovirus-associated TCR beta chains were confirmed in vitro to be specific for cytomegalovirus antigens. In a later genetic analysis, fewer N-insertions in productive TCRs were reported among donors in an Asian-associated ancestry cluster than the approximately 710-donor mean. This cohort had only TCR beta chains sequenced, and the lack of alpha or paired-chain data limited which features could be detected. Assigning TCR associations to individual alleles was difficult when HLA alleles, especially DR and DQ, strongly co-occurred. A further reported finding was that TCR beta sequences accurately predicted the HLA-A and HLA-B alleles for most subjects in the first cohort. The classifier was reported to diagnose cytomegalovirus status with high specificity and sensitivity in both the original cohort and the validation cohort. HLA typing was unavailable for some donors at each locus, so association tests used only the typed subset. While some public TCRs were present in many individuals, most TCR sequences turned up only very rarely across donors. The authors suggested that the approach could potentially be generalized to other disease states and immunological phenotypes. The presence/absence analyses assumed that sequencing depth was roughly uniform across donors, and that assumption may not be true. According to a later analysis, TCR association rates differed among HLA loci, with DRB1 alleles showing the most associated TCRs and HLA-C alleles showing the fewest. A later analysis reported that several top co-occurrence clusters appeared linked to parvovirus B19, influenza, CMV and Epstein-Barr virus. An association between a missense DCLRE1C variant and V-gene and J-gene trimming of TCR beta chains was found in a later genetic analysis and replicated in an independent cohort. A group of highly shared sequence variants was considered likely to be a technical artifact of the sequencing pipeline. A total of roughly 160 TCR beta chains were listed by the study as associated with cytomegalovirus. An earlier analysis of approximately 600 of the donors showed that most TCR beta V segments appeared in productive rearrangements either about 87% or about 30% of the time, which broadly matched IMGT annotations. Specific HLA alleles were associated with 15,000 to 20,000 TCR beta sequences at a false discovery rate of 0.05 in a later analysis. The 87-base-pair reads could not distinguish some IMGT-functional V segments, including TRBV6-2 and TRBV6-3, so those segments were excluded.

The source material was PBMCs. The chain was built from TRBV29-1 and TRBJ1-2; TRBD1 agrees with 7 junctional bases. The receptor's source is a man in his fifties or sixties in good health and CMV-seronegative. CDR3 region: CSVSLTGDGYTF. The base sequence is TGCAGCGTTTCCCTCACAGGGGATGGCTACACCTTC.